Listed below are T cell receptor beta chains from one sample, sequenced in a study of early T cells in non-severe SARS-CoV-2 infection. MiXCR, run by TCRdb on the 5' RACE reads, gives a single entry per CDR3 protein. This repertoire shows about 72,000 distinct CDR3 sequences, 10% found once; its top ten account for approximately 8%. The sample here was whole blood, taken at baseline. The receptors come from an adult who was a healthcare worker with PCR-confirmed SARS-CoV-2 infection or an uninfected control (not recorded which). Each CDR3 is given with its conserved first and last residue. Each record gives: CDR3 DNA, CDR3 protein, V gene, D gene, clone size, J gene. D genes are given only for firm matches. Size is stated for part of the rows, as once, few or many counts, or as a class when the clone is expanded.

CDR3 DNA: TGCAGTGCTAGGTCCTCCACAGATACGCAGTATTTT
CDR3 protein: CSARSSTDTQYF
V gene: TRBV20-1
D gene: .
clone size: many
J gene: TRBJ2-3

CDR3 DNA: TGTGCCAGCCCCGGGACTAGCGGAGGCACAGATACGCAGTATTTT
CDR3 protein: CASPGTSGGTDTQYF
V gene: TRBV2
D gene: TRBD2
clone size: many
J gene: TRBJ2-3

CDR3 DNA: TGTGCCAGCAGTCCCAATTTTAGGGGCCAAGAGACCCAGTACTTC
CDR3 protein: CASSPNFRGQETQYF
V gene: TRBV6-6
D gene: .
clone size: .
J gene: TRBJ2-5

CDR3 DNA: TGCGCCAGCAGCCTCGAAGAGACCCAGTACTTC
CDR3 protein: CASSLEETQYF
V gene: TRBV4-1
D gene: .
clone size: many
J gene: TRBJ2-5

CDR3 DNA: TGTGCCAGCAGGCTCCCCACGGGGAATTCACCCCTCCACTTT
CDR3 protein: CASRLPTGNSPLHF
V gene: TRBV12-3/TRBV12-4
D gene: .
clone size: .
J gene: TRBJ1-6

CDR3 DNA: TGTGCCAGCAGCCACAGGACAGGCGGGACCGATACGCAGTATTTT
CDR3 protein: CASSHRTGGTDTQYF
V gene: TRBV3-1
D gene: .
clone size: .
J gene: TRBJ2-3

CDR3 DNA: TGTGCCAGCAGTTACCGGCGGGGGGGCTCCTACGAGCAGTACTTC
CDR3 protein: CASSYRRGGSYEQYF
V gene: TRBV6-5
D gene: TRBD2
clone size: .
J gene: TRBJ2-7

CDR3 DNA: TGCAGTGCTTCCCTGACGGGCCCGGAGCAGTACTTC
CDR3 protein: CSASLTGPEQYF
V gene: TRBV20-1
D gene: .
clone size: .
J gene: TRBJ2-7

CDR3 DNA: TGCGCCAGCAGCCAAGAAGAGGGTGAAAAACTGTTTTTT
CDR3 protein: CASSQEEGEKLFF
V gene: TRBV4-1
D gene: .
clone size: .
J gene: TRBJ1-4

CDR3 DNA: TGCGCCAGCAGCTTGGACGGGACAGAGGGAAACACCATATATTTT
CDR3 protein: CASSLDGTEGNTIYF
V gene: TRBV5-1
D gene: TRBD1
clone size: few
J gene: TRBJ1-3

CDR3 DNA: TGTGCCAGCAGCCTCCGACCGGGACAAGGGTCAGAGCGTGAAAAACTGTTTTTT
CDR3 protein: CASSLRPGQGSEREKLFF
V gene: TRBV7-9
D gene: .
clone size: many
J gene: TRBJ1-4

CDR3 DNA: TGTGCCAGCAGCTTAGCTCCGACAGGGGGAGGGAACACTGAAGCTTTCTTT
CDR3 protein: CASSLAPTGGGNTEAFF
V gene: TRBV7-6
D gene: TRBD1
clone size: few
J gene: TRBJ1-1

CDR3 DNA: TGCGCCAGCAGCTTGGGACAGGGGGAGCTCACTGAAGCTTTCTTT
CDR3 protein: CASSLGQGELTEAFF
V gene: TRBV5-1
D gene: TRBD1
clone size: few
J gene: TRBJ1-1

CDR3 DNA: TGTGCCACCTCCCGAGCGGGAAGTACCGGGGAGCTGTTTTTT
CDR3 protein: CATSRAGSTGELFF
V gene: TRBV24-1
D gene: TRBD2
clone size: few
J gene: TRBJ2-2

CDR3 DNA: TGTGCCAGCAGTGGGACTAGCGGGGGCTACGAGCAGTACTTC
CDR3 protein: CASSGTSGGYEQYF
V gene: TRBV6-6
D gene: TRBD2
clone size: many
J gene: TRBJ2-7

CDR3 DNA: TGCGCCAGCAGCTTGCAGACAGGGGCGAATTCACCCCTCCACTTT
CDR3 protein: CASSLQTGANSPLHF
V gene: TRBV5-1
D gene: TRBD1
clone size: many
J gene: TRBJ1-6

CDR3 DNA: TGTGCCAGCAGCTACCGACGGGAGTACGAGCAGTACTTC
CDR3 protein: CASSYRREYEQYF
V gene: TRBV7-2
D gene: .
clone size: few
J gene: TRBJ2-7

CDR3 DNA: TGTGCCAGCAGTTACGGCGGGGGATCCGGCGATGGCTACACCTTC
CDR3 protein: CASSYGGGSGDGYTF
V gene: TRBV6-6
D gene: .
clone size: many
J gene: TRBJ1-2

CDR3 DNA: TGTGCCAGCAGCTTAGATTGGGCCTCTGGAAACACCATATATTTT
CDR3 protein: CASSLDWASGNTIYF
V gene: TRBV7-2
D gene: .
clone size: few
J gene: TRBJ1-3

CDR3 DNA: TGTGCCAGCAGCTTAGGGAGGACAGATACGCAGTATTTT
CDR3 protein: CASSLGRTDTQYF
V gene: TRBV7-9
D gene: .
clone size: few
J gene: TRBJ2-3

CDR3 DNA: TGTGCCAGCAGCTTACGAGGGACAGTTTTAGGGGAGCAGTACTTC
CDR3 protein: CASSLRGTVLGEQYF
V gene: TRBV7-3
D gene: TRBD1
clone size: many
J gene: TRBJ2-7

CDR3 DNA: TGTGCCAGCAGTTTGCCCACCGGGGAGCTGTTTTTT
CDR3 protein: CASSLPTGELFF
V gene: TRBV12-3/TRBV12-4
D gene: .
clone size: few
J gene: TRBJ2-2

CDR3 DNA: TGTGCCAGCAGTTTCGTTCTAGCGGGGGGTAGAAGCTCCTACAATGAGCAGTTCTTC
CDR3 protein: CASSFVLAGGRSSYNEQFF
V gene: TRBV12-3/TRBV12-4
D gene: TRBD2
clone size: few
J gene: TRBJ2-1

CDR3 DNA: TGCAGTGCTAGAGATGACGGTGGATTCTCCTATAATTCACCCCTCCACTTT
CDR3 protein: CSARDDGGFSYNSPLHF
V gene: TRBV20-1
D gene: .
clone size: many
J gene: TRBJ1-6

CDR3 DNA: TGTGCCAGCACCATGGAAGCCAGCTCCTACAATGAGCAGTTCTTC
CDR3 protein: CASTMEASSYNEQFF
V gene: TRBV5-4
D gene: .
clone size: few
J gene: TRBJ2-1

CDR3 DNA: TGTGCCAGCAGTCACCCTTCCGGGACAGGGGTCAACCAGCCCCAGCATTTT
CDR3 protein: CASSHPSGTGVNQPQHF
V gene: TRBV6-6
D gene: TRBD1
clone size: .
J gene: TRBJ1-5

CDR3 DNA: TGTGCCAGCAGCCCACGGCTCAGGGGGCTCTACAATGAGCAGTTCTTC
CDR3 protein: CASSPRLRGLYNEQFF
V gene: TRBV5-8
D gene: TRBD1
clone size: few
J gene: TRBJ2-1

CDR3 DNA: TGTGCCAGCAGTTTAGCGGACCGAGCTTTCTTT
CDR3 protein: CASSLADRAFF
V gene: TRBV12-3/TRBV12-4
D gene: .
clone size: .
J gene: TRBJ1-1

CDR3 DNA: TGTGCCAGTAGTATAGAAATGGGGACAGAGAGCTCCTACGAGCAGTACTTC
CDR3 protein: CASSIEMGTESSYEQYF
V gene: TRBV19
D gene: TRBD1
clone size: .
J gene: TRBJ2-7

CDR3 DNA: TGTGCCAGCAGCCCACTCGGGACTAGTGGTGGCGCAGATACGCAGTATTTT
CDR3 protein: CASSPLGTSGGADTQYF
V gene: TRBV3-1
D gene: TRBD2
clone size: .
J gene: TRBJ2-3